This T cell receptor (beta chain) was captured by sequencing in a study of T cell responses to AZD1222 COVID-19 vaccine. Points from the study as a whole: As reported, nearly half of all spike-specific TCRs target variant regions that are unmutated.

CDR1 is MNHEY and CDR2 is SVGAGI in the germline V gene. The CDR3 is 11 amino acids. V was cut by 6 bases and J by 7 bases, with 6 bases left in between. Some clones are missing from TCRdb's copy, which holds only in-frame ones; the method was immunoSEQ multiplex PCR. Of hundreds of thousands of clones in the sample, almost 95% were seen once. A remark on this clone: Its antigen is still unknown.

The sample was peripheral blood, taken 28 days after the second AZD1222 dose. V and J are TRBV6-5 and TRBJ2-2; D ambiguous. This TCR derives from an adult who received the AZD1222 COVID-19 vaccine. CDR3 residues: CASSFYGELFF. In DNA, the CDR3 is TGTGCCAGCAGCTTCTACGGGGAGCTGTTTTTT.